The 7 T cell receptor beta chains below come from one sample, sequenced in a study of T cell clones after liver transplantation. TCRdb keeps only in-frame clones here, not all; method: immunoSEQ multiplex PCR. Counted here are about 60,000 clones, 70% to 80% occurring once; the ten biggest clones make up 14% to 15%. This specimen was CD4+ T cells from blood, taken before liver transplant. The receptors originated from a human donor who received a liver transplant.

This rearrangement joins TRBV19 to TRBJ1-6; D remains unclear. With 3 bases removed from V and 7 bases from J, the gap between germline ends came to 7 bases. This CDR3 is built from 13 residues. Germline lookup yields CDR1 LNHDA and CDR2 SQIVND (reference sequence). In DNA, the CDR3 is TGTGCCAGTAGTATGGGGAGAAATTCACCCCTCCACTTT. Translation: CASSMGRNSPLHF.

In its sample, this clone was seen many times. The J gene is TRBJ2-3, the V gene TRBV2; the match to TRBD2 covers 7 bases. Trimming took 4 bases from V and 0 from J; bases not matched to a gene: 1. Germline V gene lookup returns CDR1 SNHLY and CDR2 FYNNEI. This CDR3 comprises 14 residues. The CDR3 is CASSAGGSTDTQYF. The CDR3, as DNA: TGTGCCAGCAGTGCGGGGGGAAGCACAGATACGCAGTATTTT. The complete variable domain, with remaining parts taken from reference TRBV2 and TRBJ2-3, reads EPEVTQTPSHQVTQMGQEVILRCVPISNHLYFYWYRQILGQKVEFLVSFYNNEISEKSEIFDDQFSVERPDGSNFTLKIRSTKLEDSAMYFCASSAGGSTDTQYFGPGTRLTVL.

The genes are TRBV21-1 and TRBJ2-5; the table's TRBD2 call for D was not verified on the DNA. TRBV21-1 is a recognized pseudogene. The length of the CDR3 is 11 residues. CDR3 DNA: TGTGCCAGCAGCTCCCTGGAGACCCAGTACTTC. Residues: CASSSLETQYF.

V gene TRBV11-2 combines with J gene TRBJ1-4; 9 bases align to TRBD1. CDR3 length: 17 residues. The V gene's germline CDR1 is SGHAT and CDR2 FQNNGV. Trimming cost V 6 bases and J 3 bases; bases outside gene matches: 11. CDR3: CASSLTGGTQANEKLFF. CDR3 bases: TGTGCCAGCAGTTTGACAGGGGGAACTCAGGCTAATGAAAAACTGTTTTTT.

Only a few counts were recorded for this clone. CDR3 DNA sequence: TGTGCCAGTAGGGCCCCGGGACAGGTCGATGGCTACACCTTC. Protein: CASRAPGQVDGYTF. The chain combines TRBV19 with TRBJ1-2; 8 bases map to TRBD1. CDR3 length: 14 amino acids. The trim removed 6 bases at V and 6 bases at J, leaving 9 bases unmatched. Germline lookup yields CDR1 LNHDA and CDR2 SQIVND (reference sequence).

This clone was observed a few times. This chain links TRBV30 with TRBJ1-5; 11 bases line up with TRBD1. V was pared by 5 bases and J by 8 bases, with 5 bases of the junction left unmatched. From germline, CDR1 is GTSNPN and CDR2 SVGIG (reference sequence). CDR3 length equals 13 residues. CDR3 region: CAWGRTGGEPQHF. CDR3 DNA: TGTGCCTGGGGTCGGACAGGGGGCGAGCCCCAGCATTTT.

This sequence joins TRBV29-1 and TRBJ2-7; the match to TRBD1 covers 9 bases. V lost 8 bases and J lost 5; bases outside the gene matches: 16. Germline V gene data show CDR1 as SQVTM and CDR2 as ANQGSEA. The CDR3 sequence is 15 residues long. The CDR3 nucleotides read TGCAGCATACAAAGACAGGGGGTTACCTCTAACGAGCAGTACTTC. Amino acids: CSIQRQGVTSNEQYF.